This TCR beta chain was sequenced during a study of blood T cell repertoires in COVID-19. Study-level information: Sources were T cells, B-cell-depleted T cells, or PBMCs; the material itself was cDNA or gDNA.

Measured with immunoSEQ multiplex PCR; TCRdb has only the in-frame clones, and not every one. The sample consists of 200,000 or so clones, 80% of them appearing once. Germline V gene sequence: CDR1 SGHNT, CDR2 YYREEE (reference sequence). The CDR3 is 14 amino acids. The ends were cut back, 3 bases at V and 5 bases at J, with 14 bases in the middle. The chain has TRBV5-4 and TRBJ2-5; the D gene is possibly TRBD1 (6 bases). The sequenced sample consisted of PBMCs or T cells enriched from blood (not recorded which). This clonotype was sampled from a woman aged 40 to 50 with acute COVID-19. The CDR3 coding sequence is TGTGCCAGCAGCTCCAAACAGGGCCAGGAGACCCAGTACTTC. Its translation is CASSSKQGQETQYF.